The 3 T cell receptor beta chains below were found in one sample sequenced in a study of CD8 T cells in ankylosing spondylitis. TCRdb ran MiXCR on the 5' RACE reads and lists one entry per CDR3 protein. Of about 750,000 distinct CDR3 sequences in the sample, under 20% are singletons; the top ten hold around a fifth. Their target antigens are unknown. General observations from the study: About 8 highly homologous variants formed a TCR beta motif that appeared characteristic of ankylosing spondylitis blood.

Sequencing was done on a sample of blood, either unsorted or a sorted T cell fraction (not recorded which). The receptor set was obtained from a male donor with ankylosing spondylitis.

V is TRBV5-5 and J is TRBJ2-2; TRBD2 is a possible D gene (5 bases). Germline V gene data show CDR1 as SGHKS and CDR2 as YYEKEE (reference sequence). This CDR3 spans 13 amino acids. The V end lost 6 bases, the J end lost 2 bases, and 8 bases lay between the germline ends. CDR3 sequence (DNA): TGTGCCAGCACGTGGACTAACACCGGGGAGCTGTTTTTT. It is translated as CASTWTNTGELFF.

The chain has TRBV28 and TRBJ2-1; 12 bases map to TRBD2. The V gene end was trimmed by 4 bases and the J gene end by 6 bases; junction bases not matched to a gene: 7. Germline V gene sequence: CDR1 MDHEN, CDR2 SYDVKM. CDR3 size: 16 residues. CDR3 in DNA: TGTGCCAGCAGTTACAGACTAGCGGGAGAAACCAATGAGCAGTTCTTC. Residues: CASSYRLAGETNEQFF.

V usage is TRBV7-8 and J usage is TRBJ2-7; D perhaps matches TRBD1 (6 bases). This CDR3 spans 15 amino acids. Germline-derived CDR1 and CDR2 are SGHVS and FQNEAQ. V lost 5 bases and J lost 0, with 14 bases in between. The CDR3 loop reads CASSRQLDSSYEQYF. The CDR3 coding sequence is TGTGCCAGCAGCCGACAACTGGACAGCTCCTACGAGCAGTACTTC.